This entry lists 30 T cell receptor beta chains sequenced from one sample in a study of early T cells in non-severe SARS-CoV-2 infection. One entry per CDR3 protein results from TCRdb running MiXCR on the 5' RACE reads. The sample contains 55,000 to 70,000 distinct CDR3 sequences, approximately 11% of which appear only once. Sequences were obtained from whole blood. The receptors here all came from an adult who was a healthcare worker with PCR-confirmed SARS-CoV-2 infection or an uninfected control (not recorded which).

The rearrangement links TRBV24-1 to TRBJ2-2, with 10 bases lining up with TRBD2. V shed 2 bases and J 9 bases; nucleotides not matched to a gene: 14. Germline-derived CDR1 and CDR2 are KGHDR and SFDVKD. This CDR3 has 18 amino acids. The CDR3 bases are TGTGCCACCAGTGATTCCCAGCTAGCGGGAGAGTTGTGGCGGGAGCTGTTTTTT. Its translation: CATSDSQLAGELWRELFF.

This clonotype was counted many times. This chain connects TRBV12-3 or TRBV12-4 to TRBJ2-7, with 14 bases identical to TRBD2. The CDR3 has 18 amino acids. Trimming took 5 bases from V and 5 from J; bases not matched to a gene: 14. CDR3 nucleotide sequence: TGTGCCAGCAGTCCATCGGGACTAGCGGGAGTTGTTGTGGACGAGCAGTACTTC. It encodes CASSPSGLAGVVVDEQYF.

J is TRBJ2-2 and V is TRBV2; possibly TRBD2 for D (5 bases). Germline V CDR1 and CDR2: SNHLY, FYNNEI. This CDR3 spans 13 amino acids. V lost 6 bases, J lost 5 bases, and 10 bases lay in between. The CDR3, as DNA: TGTGCCAGCAGCCTCGGGGAGACCGGGGAGCTGTTTTTT. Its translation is CASSLGETGELFF.

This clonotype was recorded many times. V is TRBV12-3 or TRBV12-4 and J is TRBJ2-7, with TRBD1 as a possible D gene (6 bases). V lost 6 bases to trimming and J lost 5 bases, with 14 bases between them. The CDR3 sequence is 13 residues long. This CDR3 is CASSPGAGHEQYF. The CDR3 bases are TGTGCCAGCAGCCCAGGGGCTGGGCACGAGCAGTACTTC.

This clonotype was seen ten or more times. The CDR3 reads CASSQGQGAFTDTQYF. The DNA of the CDR3 is TGTGCCAGCAGCCAGGGACAGGGGGCCTTCACAGATACGCAGTATTTT. The chain carries TRBV14 and TRBJ2-3; TRBD1 matches 12 bases. Trimming at V came to 3 bases and at J to 2 bases, leaving 3 bases not matched to a gene. The germline V gene encodes CDR1 SGHDN and CDR2 FVKESK. This CDR3 spans 16 amino acids.

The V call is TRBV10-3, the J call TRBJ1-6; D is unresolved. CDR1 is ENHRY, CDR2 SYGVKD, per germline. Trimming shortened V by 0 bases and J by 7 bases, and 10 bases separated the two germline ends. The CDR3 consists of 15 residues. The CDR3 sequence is CAISESLGLNSPLHF. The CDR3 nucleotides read TGTGCCATCAGTGAGTCCTTAGGGCTCAATTCACCCCTCCACTTT.

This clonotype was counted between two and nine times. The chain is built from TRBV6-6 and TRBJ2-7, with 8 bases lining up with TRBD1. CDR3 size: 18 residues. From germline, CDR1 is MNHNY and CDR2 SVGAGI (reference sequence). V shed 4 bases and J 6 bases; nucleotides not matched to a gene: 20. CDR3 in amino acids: CASSSQAHSGTGQLEQYF. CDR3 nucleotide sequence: TGTGCCAGCAGTTCCCAAGCTCATTCCGGGACAGGCCAACTCGAGCAGTACTTC.

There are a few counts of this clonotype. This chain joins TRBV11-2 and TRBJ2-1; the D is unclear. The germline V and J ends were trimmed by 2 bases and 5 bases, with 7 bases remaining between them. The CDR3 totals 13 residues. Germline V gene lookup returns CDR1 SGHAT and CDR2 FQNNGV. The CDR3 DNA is TGTGCCAGCAGCTTACGATTCGACAATGAGCAGTTCTTC. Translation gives CASSLRFDNEQFF.

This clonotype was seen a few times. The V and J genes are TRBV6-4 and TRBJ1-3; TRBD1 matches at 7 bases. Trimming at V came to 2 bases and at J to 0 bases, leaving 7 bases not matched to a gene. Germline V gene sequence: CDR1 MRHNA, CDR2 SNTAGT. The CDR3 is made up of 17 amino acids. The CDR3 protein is CASSDGDSCASGNTIYF. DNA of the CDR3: TGTGCCAGCAGTGACGGGGACAGCTGCGCCTCTGGAAACACCATATATTTT.

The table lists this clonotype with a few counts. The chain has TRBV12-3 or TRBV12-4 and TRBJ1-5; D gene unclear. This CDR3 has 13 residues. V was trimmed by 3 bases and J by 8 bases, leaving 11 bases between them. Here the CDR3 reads CASSFRSLEPQHF. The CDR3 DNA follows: TGTGCCAGCAGTTTTCGGAGTCTTGAGCCCCAGCATTTT.

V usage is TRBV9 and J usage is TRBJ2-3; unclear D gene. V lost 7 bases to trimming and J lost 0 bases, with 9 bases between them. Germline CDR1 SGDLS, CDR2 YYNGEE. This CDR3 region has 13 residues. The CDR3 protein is CASSRSSTDTQYF. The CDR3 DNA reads TGTGCCAGCTCACGCTCTAGCACAGATACGCAGTATTTT. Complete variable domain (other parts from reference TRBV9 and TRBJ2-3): DSGVTQTPKHLITATGQRVTLRCSPRSGDLSVYWYQQSLDQGLQFLIQYYNGEERAKGNILERFSAQQFPDLHSELNLSSLELGDSALYFCASSRSSTDTQYFGPGTRLTVL.

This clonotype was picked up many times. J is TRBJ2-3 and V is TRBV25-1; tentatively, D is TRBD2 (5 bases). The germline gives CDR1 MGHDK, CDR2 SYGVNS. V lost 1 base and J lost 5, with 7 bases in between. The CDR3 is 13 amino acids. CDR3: CASSEFRGDTQYF. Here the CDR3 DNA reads TGTGCCAGCAGTGAATTTCGGGGAGATACGCAGTATTTT.

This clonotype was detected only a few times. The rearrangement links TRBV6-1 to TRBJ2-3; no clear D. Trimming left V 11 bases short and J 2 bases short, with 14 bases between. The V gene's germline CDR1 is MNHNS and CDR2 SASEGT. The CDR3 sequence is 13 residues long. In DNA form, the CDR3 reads TGTGCCGTTCCGACGGTGGACACAGATACGCAGTATTTT. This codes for CAVPTVDTDTQYF.

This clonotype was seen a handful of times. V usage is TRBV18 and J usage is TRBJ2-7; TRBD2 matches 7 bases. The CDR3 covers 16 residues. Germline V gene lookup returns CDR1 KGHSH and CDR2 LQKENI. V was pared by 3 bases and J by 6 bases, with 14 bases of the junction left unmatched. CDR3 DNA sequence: TGTGCCAGCTCACCCCCTGGGGGGGTCGGGGTAGGCGAGCAGTACTTC. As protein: CASSPPGGVGVGEQYF.

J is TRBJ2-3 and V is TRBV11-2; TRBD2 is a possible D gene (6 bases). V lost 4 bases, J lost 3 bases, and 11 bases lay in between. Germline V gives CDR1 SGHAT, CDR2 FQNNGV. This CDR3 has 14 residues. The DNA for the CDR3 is TGTGCCAGCAGCTCCAGGACTACAACAGATACGCAGTATTTT. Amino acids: CASSSRTTTDTQYF.

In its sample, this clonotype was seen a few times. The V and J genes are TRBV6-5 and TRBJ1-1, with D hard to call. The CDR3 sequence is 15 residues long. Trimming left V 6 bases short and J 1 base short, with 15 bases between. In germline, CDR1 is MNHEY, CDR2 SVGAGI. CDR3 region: CASSRVPTANTEAFF. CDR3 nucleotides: TGTGCCAGCAGCCGCGTCCCTACAGCGAACACTGAAGCTTTCTTT.

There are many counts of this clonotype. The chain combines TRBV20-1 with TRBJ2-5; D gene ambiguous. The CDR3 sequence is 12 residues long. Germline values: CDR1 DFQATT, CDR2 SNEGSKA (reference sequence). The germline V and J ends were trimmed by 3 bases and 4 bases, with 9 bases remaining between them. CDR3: CSASGSIETQYF. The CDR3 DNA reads TGCAGTGCTAGTGGGTCTATAGAGACCCAGTACTTC.

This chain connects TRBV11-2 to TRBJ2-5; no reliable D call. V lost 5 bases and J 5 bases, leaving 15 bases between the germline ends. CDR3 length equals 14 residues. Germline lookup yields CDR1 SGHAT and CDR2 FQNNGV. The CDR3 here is CASSTQQIGETQYF. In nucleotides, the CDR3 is TGTGCCAGCAGCACCCAGCAAATTGGGGAGACCCAGTACTTC.

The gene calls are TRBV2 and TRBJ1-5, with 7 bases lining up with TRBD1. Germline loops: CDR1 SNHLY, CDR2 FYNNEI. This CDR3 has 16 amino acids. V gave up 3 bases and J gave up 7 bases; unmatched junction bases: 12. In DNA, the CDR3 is TGTGCCAGCAGTGATCCCCCGACGACAGGGATCCAGCCCCAGCATTTT. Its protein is CASSDPPTTGIQPQHF.

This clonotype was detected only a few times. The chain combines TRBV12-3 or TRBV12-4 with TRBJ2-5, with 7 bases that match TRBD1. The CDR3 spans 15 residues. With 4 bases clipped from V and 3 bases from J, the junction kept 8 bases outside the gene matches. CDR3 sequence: CASSSGWDSKETQYF. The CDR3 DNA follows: TGTGCCAGCAGTTCGGGGTGGGACAGTAAAGAGACCCAGTACTTC.

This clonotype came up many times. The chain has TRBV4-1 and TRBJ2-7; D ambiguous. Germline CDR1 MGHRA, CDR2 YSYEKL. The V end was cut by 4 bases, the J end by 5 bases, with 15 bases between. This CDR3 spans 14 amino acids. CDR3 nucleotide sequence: TGCGCCAGCAGCCTTTGGACCGAAGGGAACGAGCAGTACTTC. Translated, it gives CASSLWTEGNEQYF.

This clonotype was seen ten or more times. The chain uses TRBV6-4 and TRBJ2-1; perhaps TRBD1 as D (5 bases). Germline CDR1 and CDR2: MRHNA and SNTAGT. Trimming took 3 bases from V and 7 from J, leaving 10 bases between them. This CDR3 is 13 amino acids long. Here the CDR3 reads CASSEGDLNEQFF. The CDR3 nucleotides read TGTGCCAGCAGTGAAGGGGATTTGAATGAGCAGTTCTTC.

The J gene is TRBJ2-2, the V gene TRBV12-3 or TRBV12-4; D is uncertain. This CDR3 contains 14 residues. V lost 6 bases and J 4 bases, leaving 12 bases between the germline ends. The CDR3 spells CASRPSAATGELFF. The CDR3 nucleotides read TGTGCCAGCAGACCTAGTGCAGCCACCGGGGAGCTGTTTTTT.

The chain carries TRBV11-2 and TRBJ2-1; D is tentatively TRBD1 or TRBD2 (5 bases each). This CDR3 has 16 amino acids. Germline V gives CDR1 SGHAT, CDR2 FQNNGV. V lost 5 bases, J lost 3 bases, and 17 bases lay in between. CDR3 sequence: CASSPISGRIYNEQFF. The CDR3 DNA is TGTGCCAGCAGCCCTATATCGGGACGGATCTACAATGAGCAGTTCTTC.

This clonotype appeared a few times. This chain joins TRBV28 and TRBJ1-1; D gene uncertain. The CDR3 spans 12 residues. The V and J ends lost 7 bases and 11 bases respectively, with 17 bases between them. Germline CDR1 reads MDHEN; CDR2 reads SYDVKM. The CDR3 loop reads CASTTTATGAFF. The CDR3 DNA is TGTGCCAGCACCACAACCGCGACCGGGGCTTTCTTT.

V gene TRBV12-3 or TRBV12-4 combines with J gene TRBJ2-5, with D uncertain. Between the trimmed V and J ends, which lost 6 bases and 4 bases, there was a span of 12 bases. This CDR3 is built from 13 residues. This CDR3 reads CASRQTGVETQYF. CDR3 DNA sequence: TGTGCCAGCAGACAGACTGGGGTAGAGACCCAGTACTTC.

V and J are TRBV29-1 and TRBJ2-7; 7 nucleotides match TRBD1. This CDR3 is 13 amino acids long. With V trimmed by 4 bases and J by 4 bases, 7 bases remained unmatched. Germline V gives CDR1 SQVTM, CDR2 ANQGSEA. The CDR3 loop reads CSVARDRIYEQYF. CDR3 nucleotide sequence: TGCAGCGTTGCCCGGGACAGAATTTACGAGCAGTACTTC.

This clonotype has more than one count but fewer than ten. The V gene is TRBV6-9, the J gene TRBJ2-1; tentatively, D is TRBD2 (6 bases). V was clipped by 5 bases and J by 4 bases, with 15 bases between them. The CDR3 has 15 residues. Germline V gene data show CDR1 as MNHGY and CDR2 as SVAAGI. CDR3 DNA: TGTGCCAGCAGTCCCACTAGCCGAAAATACAATGAGCAGTTCTTC. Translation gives CASSPTSRKYNEQFF.

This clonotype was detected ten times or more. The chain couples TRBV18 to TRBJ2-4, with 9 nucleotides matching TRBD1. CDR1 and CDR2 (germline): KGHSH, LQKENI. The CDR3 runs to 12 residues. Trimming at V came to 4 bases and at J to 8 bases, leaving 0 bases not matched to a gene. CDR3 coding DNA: TGTGCCAGCTCACGGGACAGGGACATTCAGTACTTC. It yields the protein CASSRDRDIQYF.

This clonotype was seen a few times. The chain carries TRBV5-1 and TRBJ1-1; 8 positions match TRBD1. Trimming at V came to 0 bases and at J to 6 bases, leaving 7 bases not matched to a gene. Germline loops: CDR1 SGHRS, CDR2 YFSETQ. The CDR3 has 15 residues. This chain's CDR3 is CASSLVDRGGSEAFF. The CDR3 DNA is TGCGCCAGCAGCTTGGTCGACAGGGGAGGGTCTGAAGCTTTCTTT. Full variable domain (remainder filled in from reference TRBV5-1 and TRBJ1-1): KAGVTQTPRYLIKTRGQQVTLSCSPISGHRSVSWYQQTPGQGLQFLFEYFSETQRNKGNFPGRFSGRQFSNSRSEMNVSTLELGDSALYLCASSLVDRGGSEAFFGQGTRLTVV.